This T cell receptor beta chain was documented in a study of shared clonotypes between healthy human individuals. The study's findings and limits: Specimens sampled were limited to blood, with tissue repertoires likely differing.

PBMC DNA, left unsorted, was sequenced on ten immunoSEQ deep assay plates. Some clones are missing from TCRdb's copy, which holds only in-frame ones; the method was immunoSEQ multiplex PCR. The repertoire consists of about 470,000 clones, with 70% to 80% occurring once and the leading ten covering approximately 13%. A remark on this clone: Its specificity is unknown.

Germline loops: CDR1 ENHRY, CDR2 SYGVKD. This CDR3 comprises 15 residues. Trimming shortened V by 2 bases and J by 4 bases, and 12 bases separated the two germline ends. The clonotype comes from a woman aged 40 to 50 in good health. Some clones in this sample may be carry-over from other donors' samples. The sequencing sample was made of PBMCs. V and J are TRBV10-3 and TRBJ2-1, with D perhaps TRBD2 (7 bases). CDR3 in amino acids: CAISEEGGEYNEQFF. The DNA of the CDR3 is TGTGCCATCAGTGAGGAAGGGGGGGAATACAATGAGCAGTTCTTC.